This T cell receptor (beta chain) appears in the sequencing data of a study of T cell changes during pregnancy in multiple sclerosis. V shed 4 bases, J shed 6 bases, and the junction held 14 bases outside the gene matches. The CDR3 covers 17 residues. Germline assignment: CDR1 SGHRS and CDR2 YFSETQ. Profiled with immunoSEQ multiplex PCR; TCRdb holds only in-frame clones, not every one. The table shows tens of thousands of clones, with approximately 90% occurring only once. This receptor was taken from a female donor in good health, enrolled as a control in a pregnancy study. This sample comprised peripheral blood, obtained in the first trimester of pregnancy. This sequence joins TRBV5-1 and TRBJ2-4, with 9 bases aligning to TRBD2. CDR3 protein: CASSPVAGGPGRNIQYF. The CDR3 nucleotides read TGCGCCAGCAGCCCAGTGGCGGGAGGGCCTGGTAGAAACATTCAGTACTTC.